The 5 T cell receptor beta chains reported below all come from one sample, sequenced in a study of PD-1 blockade in classical Hodgkin lymphoma. Time point in this sample: newly diagnosed, previously untreated cHL patient sample. Thawed PBMCs were the source of CD8+ T cells, obtained through magnetic negative selection. TCRdb's copy holds only in-frame clones and misses some; the assay was immunoSEQ multiplex PCR. The sample has almost 9,500 clones; approximately 92% are singletons. What was sequenced was CD8+ T cells from blood. The receptors come from a human donor with classical Hodgkin lymphoma.

The V and J genes are TRBV6-1 and TRBJ2-3, with D possibly being TRBD1 (6 bases). This CDR3 has 14 residues. Trimming stripped 3 bases from V and 2 bases from J, with 9 bases between. The germline V gene encodes CDR1 MNHNS and CDR2 SASEGT. The CDR3 DNA follows: TGTGCCAGCAGTGATTCGGGACACACAGATACGCAGTATTTT. Translation gives CASSDSGHTDTQYF.

The chain joins TRBV11-2 to TRBJ2-7; D assignment may be TRBD1 or TRBD2 (5 bases each). Germline V gene lookup returns CDR1 SGHAT and CDR2 FQNNGV. Trimming took 8 bases from V and 2 from J, leaving 16 bases between them. There are 14 residues in the CDR3. DNA of the CDR3: TGTGCCAGCGCCCCAGGGTCCGGGACCTACGAGCAGTACTTC. Translated: CASAPGSGTYEQYF.

DNA of the CDR3: TGTGCCAGCAGCTTTATTTCTGGTGAAGCTTTCTTT. Translation: CASSFISGEAFF. V and J are TRBV7-3 and TRBJ1-1; D call uncertain. Germline V gives CDR1 SGHTA, CDR2 FQGTGA. The CDR3 is 12 residues long. The V gene lost 3 bases and the J gene lost 7 bases, with 9 bases spanning the gap.

The chain carries TRBV27 and TRBJ2-3, with D possibly TRBD2 on 5 matching bases. The ends were cut back, 2 bases at V and 4 bases at J, with 13 bases in the middle. Germline CDR1 and CDR2: MNHEY and SMNVEV (reference sequence). The CDR3 is made up of 15 amino acids. The CDR3 region is CASSLEAGPADTQYF. In DNA, the CDR3 is TGTGCCAGCAGTTTAGAGGCGGGCCCCGCAGATACGCAGTATTTT.

The gene calls are TRBV5-6 and TRBJ2-3; the D gene is possibly TRBD1 (6 bases). V was trimmed by 2 bases and J by 7 bases, leaving 23 bases between them. This CDR3 region has 17 residues. From germline, CDR1 is SGHDT and CDR2 YYEEEE. In DNA, the CDR3 is TGTGCCAGCAGCTTACTCCCAACAGGGTCCTCAACGTATACGCAGTATTTT. Translating gives CASSLLPTGSSTYTQYF.